The 7 T cell receptor beta chains given below trace back to one sample, sequenced in a study of T cell responses to AZD1222 COVID-19 vaccine. TCRdb's copy holds only in-frame clones and misses some; the assay was immunoSEQ multiplex PCR. The data show tens of thousands of clones, 89% seen once. This sample comprised peripheral blood, obtained 28 days after the second AZD1222 dose. Receptor source: an adult who received the AZD1222 COVID-19 vaccine.

The chain joins TRBV18 to TRBJ1-2; D is uncertain. V lost 6 bases and J 3 bases, leaving 11 bases between the germline ends. Looked up from germline, CDR1 is KGHSH and CDR2 is LQKENI. This CDR3 spans 13 amino acids. The CDR3 bases are TGTGCCAGCTCCCCTTCATCAGACTATGGCTACACCTTC. Translation gives CASSPSSDYGYTF.

The rearrangement joins TRBV6-2 or TRBV6-3 to TRBJ2-7, with 10 bases that match TRBD1. The length of the CDR3 is 15 residues. CDR1 MNHEY and CDR2 SVGEGT come from the germline V gene. V lost 5 bases to trimming and J lost 1 base; unmatched junction nucleotides: 5. The CDR3 DNA is TGTGCCAGCAGTCCGCAGGGACAGGGGTCCTACGAGCAGTACTTC. Amino acids: CASSPQGQGSYEQYF.

This sequence joins TRBV28 and TRBJ1-1, with 7 bases identical to TRBD1. The CDR3 loop spans 12 amino acids. The trim removed 5 bases at V and 11 bases at J, leaving 8 bases unmatched. Looked up from germline, CDR1 is MDHEN and CDR2 is SYDVKM. As DNA, the CDR3 is TGTGCCAGCAGTCCTACAGGGGTTCGGGCTTTCTTT. It codes for CASSPTGVRAFF.

V is TRBV28 and J is TRBJ2-4; D might be TRBD1 (5 bases). The CDR3 extends over 14 amino acids. V lost 1 base and J lost 9, with 13 bases in between. The germline V gene encodes CDR1 MDHEN and CDR2 SYDVKM. The CDR3 region has the DNA TGTGCCAGCAGTTTATCCGGAGCGCAGGGCATTCAGTACTTC. As protein: CASSLSGAQGIQYF.

This rearrangement joins TRBV27 to TRBJ1-2, with D perhaps matching TRBD1 (6 bases). The CDR3 is 14 amino acids. Germline CDR1 MNHEY, CDR2 SMNVEV (reference sequence). Between the trimmed V and J ends, which lost 3 bases and 0 bases, there was a span of 8 bases. CDR3 sequence reads: CASSLRDTNYGYTF. Written as DNA, the CDR3 is TGTGCCAGCAGTTTGAGGGACACTAACTATGGCTACACCTTC.

In this sample, this clone turned up once. The V and J genes are TRBV19 and TRBJ2-3; possibly TRBD1 or TRBD2 for D (5 bases each). Germline V gene sequence: CDR1 LNHDA, CDR2 SQIVND (reference sequence). This CDR3 contains 14 residues. V was trimmed by 10 bases and J by 1 base, leaving 15 bases between them. The CDR3 nucleotides are TGTGCCACCCTCGACGGGGCAGGCACAGATACGCAGTATTTT. Amino acids: CATLDGAGTDTQYF.

The CDR3 protein is CASSLAANEQFF. CDR3 nucleotide sequence: TGTGCCAGCAGCTTAGCTGCAAATGAGCAGTTCTTC. J is TRBJ2-1 and V is TRBV7-9; D is undetermined. Trimming stripped 0 bases from V and 7 bases from J, with 4 bases between. The CDR3 sequence is 12 residues long. Germline V gene lookup returns CDR1 SEHNR and CDR2 FQNEAQ (reference sequence).